One sample yielded the 18 T cell receptor beta chains listed below, sequenced in a study of shared clonotypes between healthy human individuals. Data came from immunoSEQ multiplex PCR; TCRdb stores just in-frame clones and leaves some out. The sample consists of some 2.4 million clones, under 95% of them appearing once. Sequencing was done on a sample of naive CD4+ T cells from PBMCs. Subset reported: CD45RA+ positively selected. The receptors stem from a man between 18 and 35 years old in good health. Some clones in this sample may be carry-over from other donors' samples.

This sequence joins TRBV5-4 and TRBJ1-1, with 8 bases lining up with TRBD1. CDR1 is SGHNT, CDR2 YYREEE, per germline (reference sequence). Germline trimming cut 2 bases from V and 4 bases from J; bases unmatched to any gene: 10. The CDR3 has 16 residues. The CDR3 loop reads CASSLNRGSWGTEAFF. The DNA of the CDR3 is TGTGCCAGCAGCTTAAACAGGGGGTCCTGGGGCACTGAAGCTTTCTTT.

With regard to this clone: The sample has other DNA sequences that encode this CDR3 too. V is TRBV7-3 and J is TRBJ2-1; D call uncertain. V was pared by 0 bases and J by 7 bases, with 4 bases between. CDR1 SGHTA and CDR2 FQGTGA come from the germline V gene. The CDR3 runs 12 residues. CDR3 nucleotides: TGTGCCAGCAGCTTAACGGGGAATGAGCAGTTCTTC. It translates to CASSLTGNEQFF.

The chain uses TRBV28 and TRBJ2-7, with D possibly matching TRBD1 (5 bases). V gave up 7 bases and J gave up 0 bases, with 13 bases separating them. The CDR3 is 14 amino acids. Germline CDR1 is MDHEN and CDR2 is SYDVKM. CDR3 sequence: CASNADKTSYEQYF. For the CDR3, the DNA is TGTGCCAGCAACGCGGACAAAACCTCCTACGAGCAGTACTTC.

This clone appeared a single time. The chain joins TRBV18 to TRBJ2-7; D gene ambiguous. Germline CDR1 KGHSH, CDR2 LQKENI. V gave up 6 bases and J gave up 6 bases, with 9 bases separating them. The length of the CDR3 is 11 residues. CDR3 sequence reads: CASSPFGEQYF. In DNA form, the CDR3 reads TGTGCCAGCTCCCCCTTTGGCGAGCAGTACTTC. Together with reference TRBV18 and TRBJ2-7, the CDR3 gives the full variable domain: NAGVMQNPRHLVRRRGQEARLRCSPMKGHSHVYWYRQLPEEGLKFMVYLQKENIIDESGMPKERFSAEFPKEGPSILRIQQVVRGDSAAYFCASSPFGEQYFGPGTRLTVT.

V gene TRBV18 combines with J gene TRBJ1-1, with D unclear. V lost 1 base and J lost 3, with 9 bases in between. Germline V gene data show CDR1 as KGHSH and CDR2 as LQKENI. This CDR3 has 14 amino acids. CDR3 nucleotide sequence: TGTGCCAGCTCACCACTCTCAGCCTACACTGAAGCTTTCTTT. This encodes CASSPLSAYTEAFF.

V usage is TRBV5-6 and J usage is TRBJ2-2, with D possibly matching TRBD2 (6 bases). The germline V and J ends were trimmed by 1 base and 3 bases, with 10 bases remaining between them. The CDR3 runs to 15 residues. Germline assignment: CDR1 SGHDT and CDR2 YYEEEE. The CDR3 DNA reads as TGTGCCAGCAGCTTGAGGCAGCGGGACACCGGGGAGCTGTTTTTT. It is translated as CASSLRQRDTGELFF.

This clone was found once. This sequence joins TRBV11-2 and TRBJ2-7; 7 nucleotides align to TRBD2. Germline assignment: CDR1 SGHAT and CDR2 FQNNGV. With 6 bases clipped from V and 4 bases from J, the junction kept 9 bases outside the gene matches. The CDR3 covers 14 residues. The CDR3 is CASRGAGSIYEQYF. CDR3 in DNA: TGTGCCAGCAGGGGAGCGGGGAGTATATACGAGCAGTACTTC.

The chain has TRBV19 and TRBJ2-5; D tentatively fits TRBD1 or TRBD2 (5 bases each). This CDR3 has 16 residues. Trimming took off 5 bases at V and 3 bases at J, with 19 bases between the two ends. Germline V lookup: CDR1 LNHDA, CDR2 SQIVND (reference sequence). The CDR3 sequence: CASSHPPGDGKETQYF. The CDR3 DNA reads TGTGCCAGTAGTCACCCCCCCGGGGACGGCAAAGAGACCCAGTACTTC.

This clone came up once. The same CDR3 also results from other DNA sequences found in this sample. The rearrangement uses TRBV6-5 and TRBJ1-6; 7 bases fit TRBD1. Per germline, CDR1 MNHEY and CDR2 SVGAGI. This CDR3 has 14 residues. The V gene end was trimmed by 6 bases and the J gene end by 5 bases; junction bases not matched to a gene: 4. The CDR3 DNA is TGTGCCAGCAGATTGACAGGGAATAATTCACCCCTCCACTTT. Translation: CASRLTGNNSPLHF.

The V gene is TRBV19, the J gene TRBJ2-1; D unresolved. From germline, CDR1 is LNHDA and CDR2 SQIVND (reference sequence). Trimming cost V 3 bases and J 0 bases, with 9 bases left between them. The CDR3 is 15 amino acids. The CDR3 bases are TGTGCCAGTAGTATTCTTGGTGCCTCCTACAATGAGCAGTTCTTC. This encodes CASSILGASYNEQFF.

The J gene is TRBJ2-7, the V gene TRBV5-1, with TRBD2 matching 9 bases. CDR3 length equals 17 residues. Germline CDR1 reads SGHRS; CDR2 reads YFSETQ. J gave up 0 bases and V 0 bases, and 7 bases lay outside the gene matches. The chain's CDR3 is CASSLAISGSPSYEQYF. CDR3 nucleotide sequence: TGCGCCAGCAGCTTGGCTATTAGCGGGAGTCCCTCCTACGAGCAGTACTTC.

The rearrangement uses TRBV7-9 and TRBJ1-4; D uncertain. CDR1 and CDR2 from the germline V gene are SEHNR and FQNEAQ (reference sequence). V was shortened by 5 bases and J by 5 bases, with 9 bases between the two germline ends. CDR3 length: 13 residues. CDR3 amino acids: CASSPGSNEKLFF. The DNA for the CDR3 is TGTGCCAGCAGCCCAGGCTCAAATGAAAAACTGTTTTTT.

This sequence joins TRBV27 and TRBJ2-3; no reliable D call. Trimming removed 3 bases from V and 1 base from J, with 5 bases in between. In germline, CDR1 is MNHEY, CDR2 SMNVEV (reference sequence). The CDR3 has 13 residues. CDR3 protein: CASSFGRTDTQYF. CDR3 nucleotides: TGTGCCAGCAGTTTTGGTCGCACAGATACGCAGTATTTT.

The rearrangement links TRBV5-1 to TRBJ2-1; 7 positions match TRBD2. This CDR3 region has 15 residues. Germline lookup yields CDR1 SGHRS and CDR2 YFSETQ. Trimming at V came to 6 bases and at J to 1 base, leaving 7 bases not matched to a gene. The CDR3 DNA sequence: TGCGCCAGCACCCCGGGGGAGGGTTCCTACAATGAGCAGTTCTTC. Its translation: CASTPGEGSYNEQFF.

This chain joins TRBV11-2 and TRBJ2-5, with 10 bases that match TRBD1. V shed 5 bases and J 5 bases; nucleotides not matched to a gene: 11. This CDR3 is built from 16 residues. Germline-derived CDR1 and CDR2 are SGHAT and FQNNGV. The CDR3 DNA reads TGTGCCAGCAGCCCAGGGACAGGGGCTACACTGGAGACCCAGTACTTC. Translation gives CASSPGTGATLETQYF.

This chain joins TRBV9 and TRBJ1-2; D might be TRBD1 (6 bases). Trimming removed 4 bases at V and 4 bases at J, with 20 bases between. The germline V gene encodes CDR1 SGDLS and CDR2 YYNGEE. The CDR3 loop spans 16 amino acids. The CDR3: CASSPRQDANVYGYTF. The CDR3 DNA follows: TGTGCCAGCAGCCCCCGACAGGATGCGAACGTCTATGGCTACACCTTC. Variable domain in full (rest from reference TRBV9 and TRBJ1-2): DSGVTQTPKHLITATGQRVTLRCSPRSGDLSVYWYQQSLDQGLQFLIQYYNGEERAKGNILERFSAQQFPDLHSELNLSSLELGDSALYFCASSPRQDANVYGYTFGSGTRLTVV.

This clone was seen a single time. DNA for the CDR3: TGCGCCAGCAGCTTGTCGCCAGGGGCTGGAAACACCATATATTTT. It encodes CASSLSPGAGNTIYF. The V and J genes are TRBV5-1 and TRBJ1-3, with D possibly matching TRBD1 (6 bases). This CDR3 is built from 15 residues. In germline, CDR1 is SGHRS, CDR2 YFSETQ. V gave up 1 base and J gave up 2 bases, with 10 bases separating them.

V gene TRBV28 combines with J gene TRBJ2-7; TRBD1 might be the D (7 bases). The germline V gene encodes CDR1 MDHEN and CDR2 SYDVKM. Trimming left V 6 bases short and J 3 bases short, with 12 bases between. The CDR3 sequence is 13 residues long. The CDR3 sequence is CASREGAIYEQYF. The CDR3 DNA sequence: TGTGCCAGCAGGGAGGGGGCGATCTACGAGCAGTACTTC.